This TCR beta chain was obtained from a study of blood T cells in healthy people across ages. The CDR3 is 16 residues long. Germline CDR1 and CDR2: SGHTA and FQGTGA. Total RNA extracted from each sample amounted to at least 5 micrograms. Comments on this clonotype: Antigen: not known. At one end the junction does not follow the germline gene, possibly because of a read error.

Study-level results: CMV infection status of these donors was not known. With age, beta diversity per million T cells declined roughly linearly, significantly by roughly 40.

For the second PCR, which ran for roughly 6 to 12 cycles, a sample-barcoded 5' primer and a J-beta primer mix were used. Samples each returned at least 2.5 million CDR3-containing paired-end reads. TCRdb redid the calling of the 5' RACE reads with MiXCR, one entry per CDR3 protein. The sample includes about 1.8 million distinct CDR3 sequences, around 50% of them seen just once. The source is a woman in her forties in good health. Sequencing was carried out using blood. The chain couples TRBV7-3 to TRBJ2-1; TRBD1 matches 11 bases. The CDR3 reads CASSPRTGGTYNGQFF. As DNA, the CDR3 is TGTGCCAGCAGCCCAAGGACAGGGGGCACCTACAATGGGCAGTTCTTC.